Each of the 14 T cell receptor beta chains below was sequenced from the same sample in a study of cytomegalovirus exposure and HLA in healthy donors. The PCR contained 60 Vbeta and 13 Jbeta primers. TCRdb's table, derived via immunoSEQ multiplex PCR, lists solely in-frame clones and lacks some. The table has roughly 120,000 clones, about four fifths seen once. Source material: PBMCs. These receptors were taken from a man in his thirties or forties in good health and CMV-seronegative.

The chain uses TRBV5-1 and TRBJ2-1; TRBD2 matches at 7 bases. Germline lookup yields CDR1 SGHRS and CDR2 YFSETQ. The CDR3 is 14 amino acids. Germline trimming cut 5 bases from V and 5 bases from J; bases unmatched to any gene: 7. The DNA for the CDR3 is TGCGCCAGCAGAATCTCCGGGACTAACAATGAGCAGTTCTTC. Translating it yields CASRISGTNNEQFF.

This chain connects TRBV19 to TRBJ1-2; TRBD1 matches at 9 bases. The V gene end was trimmed by 5 bases and the J gene end by 7 bases; junction bases not matched to a gene: 8. Germline-derived CDR1 and CDR2 are LNHDA and SQIVND (reference sequence). The CDR3 loop spans 14 amino acids. Here the CDR3 DNA reads TGTGCCAGTAGTCACGGACAGGGGACTTCTGGCTACACCTTC. As protein: CASSHGQGTSGYTF.

The count of this clone is one. This chain connects TRBV5-1 to TRBJ1-1; D gene unclear. Germline CDR1 SGHRS, CDR2 YFSETQ. This CDR3 has 14 residues. The V end lost 0 bases, the J end lost 6 bases, and 12 bases lay between the germline ends. CDR3 loop: CASSLDVGVAEAFF. CDR3 DNA sequence: TGCGCCAGCAGCTTGGACGTGGGAGTGGCTGAAGCTTTCTTT.

The chain uses TRBV10-2 and TRBJ2-7; 9 nucleotides agree with TRBD1. Trimming removed 6 bases from V and 4 bases from J; junction bases left unmatched: 7. The CDR3 has 14 residues. CDR1 and CDR2 from the germline V gene are WSHSY and SAAADI. The CDR3 DNA is TGCGCCAGCAGCACCCCGGGACAGGGTTACGAGCAGTACTTC. It translates to CASSTPGQGYEQYF.

The rearrangement links TRBV28 to TRBJ1-3, with no clear D. Germline-derived CDR1 and CDR2 are MDHEN and SYDVKM. Trimming shortened V by 3 bases and J by 9 bases, and 9 bases separated the two germline ends. The CDR3 totals 12 residues. The CDR3 sequence is CASSFLGGTIYF. DNA of the CDR3: TGTGCCAGCAGTTTCCTAGGAGGCACCATATATTTT. The full variable domain, with the rest looked up from reference TRBV28 and TRBJ1-3, is DVKVTQSSRYLVKRTGEKVFLECVQDMDHENMFWYRQDPGLGLRLIYFSYDVKMKEKGDIPEGYSVSREKKERFSLILESASTNQTSMYLCASSFLGGTIYFGEGSWLTVV.

The rearrangement uses TRBV9 and TRBJ2-6, with 8 bases that match TRBD1. The V gene end was trimmed by 5 bases and the J gene end by 0 bases; junction bases not matched to a gene: 19. This CDR3 contains 21 residues. Germline V CDR1 and CDR2: SGDLS, YYNGEE. CDR3 in amino acids: CASSHMQIPGQAGSGANVLTF. CDR3 in DNA: TGTGCCAGCAGTCATATGCAAATACCGGGACAGGCTGGCTCTGGGGCCAACGTCCTGACTTTC. Drawing the rest from reference TRBV9 and TRBJ2-6, the complete variable domain is DSGVTQTPKHLITATGQRVTLRCSPRSGDLSVYWYQQSLDQGLQFLIQYYNGEERAKGNILERFSAQQFPDLHSELNLSSLELGDSALYFCASSHMQIPGQAGSGANVLTFGAGSRLTVL.

The gene calls are TRBV9 and TRBJ2-7; 11 bases agree with TRBD2. Germline V lookup: CDR1 SGDLS, CDR2 YYNGEE. V trimming: 4 bases; J trimming: 2 bases; junction bases outside the gene matches: 2. CDR3 length equals 14 residues. CDR3 nucleotide sequence: TGTGCCAGCAGCCGACTAGCGGGGACCTACGAGCAGTACTTC. Its translation: CASSRLAGTYEQYF.

The gene calls are TRBV5-1 and TRBJ1-5, with no clear D. This CDR3 spans 15 amino acids. Germline-derived CDR1 and CDR2 are SGHRS and YFSETQ. The V end was cut by 0 bases, the J end by 3 bases, with 10 bases between. The CDR3 region has the DNA TGCGCCAGCAGCTTGGCGGGGAGTCACAATCAGCCCCAGCATTTT. Translation: CASSLAGSHNQPQHF.

A few counts support this clone. The genes are TRBV7-2 and TRBJ2-1; D is perhaps TRBD2 (6 bases). This CDR3 has 15 amino acids. The V end lost 1 base, the J end lost 4 bases, and 11 bases lay between the germline ends. Looked up from germline, CDR1 is SGHTA and CDR2 is FQGNSA. The DNA of the CDR3 is TGTGCCAGCAGCTTAGACGGGAGTCTTTACAATGAGCAGTTCTTC. Its protein product is CASSLDGSLYNEQFF.

The rearrangement uses TRBV19 and TRBJ2-2; 8 bases align to TRBD1. V lost 7 bases, J lost 1 base, and 8 bases stayed unmatched. The CDR3 sequence is 16 residues long. Germline V gene sequence: CDR1 LNHDA, CDR2 SQIVND (reference sequence). The CDR3 DNA sequence: TGTGCCAGTACCTCCAGGGGGCAACGGAACACCGGGGAGCTGTTTTTT. Translation: CASTSRGQRNTGELFF.

The V and J genes are TRBV9 and TRBJ1-2, with TRBD1 matching 9 bases. V shed 1 base and J 8 bases; nucleotides not matched to a gene: 3. The CDR3 covers 13 residues. The germline CDR1 and CDR2 sequences are SGDLS and YYNGEE. As DNA, the CDR3 is TGTGCCAGCAGCGTAACAGGGGGCGAGGGCTACACCTTC. This codes for CASSVTGGEGYTF.

This clone was picked up a small number of times. The genes are TRBV4-3 and TRBJ1-1; D unclear. The CDR3 covers 16 residues. The ends were cut back, 0 bases at V and 3 bases at J, with 14 bases in the middle. Germline V gene sequence: CDR1 LGHNA, CDR2 YSLEER. CDR3 DNA sequence: TGCGCCAGCAGCCAAGATCGTTTCAGATTCCACACTGAAGCTTTCTTT. Amino acid sequence: CASSQDRFRFHTEAFF.

This clone has only a few counts. The CDR3 region has the DNA TGTGCCAGCAGCGGCCAAGGACTAGCGGGCTACAATGAGCAGTTCTTC. Translation: CASSGQGLAGYNEQFF. This rearrangement joins TRBV9 to TRBJ2-1, with TRBD2 identical over 11 bases. Germline V lookup: CDR1 SGDLS, CDR2 YYNGEE. The V gene end was trimmed by 3 bases and the J gene end by 3 bases; junction bases not matched to a gene: 5. This CDR3 spans 16 amino acids. Full variable domain (missing parts from reference TRBV9 and TRBJ2-1): DSGVTQTPKHLITATGQRVTLRCSPRSGDLSVYWYQQSLDQGLQFLIQYYNGEERAKGNILERFSAQQFPDLHSELNLSSLELGDSALYFCASSGQGLAGYNEQFFGPGTRLTVL.

The J gene is TRBJ1-5, the V gene TRBV5-6; D is perhaps TRBD1 (5 bases). This CDR3 is built from 15 residues. Deletions cut 1 base from V and 6 bases from J, with 14 bases between. Germline V CDR1 and CDR2: SGHDT, YYEEEE. CDR3: CASSLFGATTQPQHF. The CDR3 bases are TGTGCCAGCAGCTTGTTTGGGGCAACGACTCAGCCCCAGCATTTT.